This entry is about one TCR beta chain. What antigen it recognizes has not been identified. The record has no base qualities; no much larger clone is one base away. Peripheral blood CD8+ and CD4+ T cells from healthy donors, Susac syndrome patients and multiple sclerosis patients were profiled using high-throughput TCR beta sequencing. Multiple sclerosis controls were treatment-naive patients with stable or active relapsing-remitting disease fulfilling revised McDonald criteria. CD8+ TEMRA cells were enriched by FACS, while bulk CD8+ and CD4+ T cells were purified by magnetic negative isolation. Blood was collected in EDTA tubes and processed within 24 hours, with PBMCs isolated through density gradient centrifugation. PBMCs destined for TCR sequencing were cryopreserved in liquid nitrogen and later thawed in a 37 °C water bath. The sorted or isolated CD4+, CD8+ and CD8+ TEMRA cells had a purity of 90% or higher.

This sample is drawn from a study of CD8 T cells in Susac syndrome (dated by TCRdb to between 2018 and 2021). Study-wide context: Whether CD8+ T cell activation and differentiation in Susac syndrome was antigen driven was tested using repertoire sequencing. The clonality of the CD8+ T cell repertoire was compared across 12 healthy donors, roughly 14 Susac syndrome patients and around 16 multiple sclerosis patients. Results the study describes overall, beyond this receptor: The number of individuals in the TCR sequencing and HLA analysis was recognized as being relatively small.

RNA was extracted using the RNeasy kit, and about 0.45 to 1 ug of the RNA was reverse transcribed with random hexamers. The immunoSEQ multiplex PCR assay, covering 54 Vbeta and 13 Jbeta segments, was used to amplify TCR beta CDR3 regions. PCR amplification bias was corrected using a synthetic template baseline for primer optimization and computational correction. On the authors' methods: Reads were annotated to V, D and J genes per IMGT and analyzed with immunoSEQ Analyzer, keeping only productive sequences. Clonality was calculated as one minus the Shannon entropy normalized by log2 of the number of productive unique sequences. For each patient and control, public and private clones were evaluated among the 100 most prevalent clones. Clones were defined as Susac-specific if absent from the healthy and MS cohorts, from over a thousand published viral clones and from other ImmuneACCESS disease sequences. TCRdb reprocessing: public reads trimmed at Q25 with fastp, clones called with MiXCR, in-frame beta chains kept. A single entry per CDR3 protein holds the most common genes and DNA from its merged rows. The V and J calls were determined by TCRdb, not by the authors. The table for this sample lists some 120,000 distinct CDR3 sequences; 91% of them were counted only once. The ten largest account for roughly 0.25% of the sample.

V ends up 1 base short and J 5 bases short, with an unmatched junction base count of 1. The CDR3, cysteine through phenylalanine, is 15 amino acids long. Solely the CDR3 DNA is kept, with 45 bases framed from the first base. From the germline V gene, CDR1 is LGHNA and CDR2 is YNFKEQ. The sequencing input was CD8+ T cells from PBMCs. The receptor chain draws on TRBV4-2 and TRBJ2-5; 13 central bases correspond to TRBD2. This receptor was identified in a human donor with multiple sclerosis. The CDR3 has the sequence CASSQGTSGSETQYF. The sequenced DNA: TGTGCCAGCAGCCAAGGGACTAGCGGGAGCGAGACCCAGTACTTC.